What follows are 5 T cell receptor beta chains derived from one specimen sequenced in a study of regulatory T cells in long-lasting Graves disease. Time point in this sample: newly diagnosed GD, antithyroid drugs for less than 3 months. PBMC RNA served as the TCR library source. Library construction for TCR beta used iRepertoire HTBI primers and Arm-PCR of CDR3 regions. TCRdb reanalysed the multiplex PCR reads using MiXCR and keeps one entry per CDR3 protein. Of about 430,000 distinct CDR3 sequences in the sample, over 14% were seen once. Another study also made use of these data, one on T cells in Graves' hyperthyroidism and ophthalmopathy.

Sequences were derived from peripheral blood mononuclear cells (PBMCs), sampled at new diagnosis, from a patient treated with antithyroid drugs. These receptors all stem from a woman aged 40-49 years with Graves disease.

This clonotype came up many times. The rearrangement joins TRBV29-1 to TRBJ2-7; unclear D gene. The germline V gene encodes CDR1 SQVTM and CDR2 ANQGSEA. This CDR3 contains 12 residues. V was cut by 5 bases and J by 4 bases, with 12 bases left in between. In DNA, the CDR3 is TGCAGCGTTAACCCCGAAGCTTACGAGCAGTACTTC. This gives the protein CSVNPEAYEQYF.

This clonotype was counted many times. This chain joins TRBV5-6 and TRBJ1-1; D possibly corresponds to TRBD1 (5 bases). The CDR3 is 13 amino acids. V lost 1 base and J 4 bases, leaving 8 bases between the germline ends. CDR1 SGHDT and CDR2 YYEEEE come from the germline V gene. For the CDR3, the DNA is TGTGCCAGCAGCTTGTCGGGGGGCACTGAAGCTTTCTTT. Amino acid sequence: CASSLSGGTEAFF. Using reference TRBV5-6 and TRBJ1-1 for the parts outside the CDR3, the full variable domain is DAGVTQSPTHLIKTRGQQVTLRCSPKSGHDTVSWYQQALGQGPQFIFQYYEEEERQRGNFPDRFSGHQFPNYSSELNVNALLLGDSALYLCASSLSGGTEAFFGQGTRLTVV.

Comment on this clonotype: Since a much larger clone is just one base distant, this may be a read error. This chain joins TRBV20-1 and TRBJ2-1; 7 bases agree with TRBD2. Germline V gene lookup returns CDR1 DFQATT and CDR2 SNEGSKA (reference sequence). The CDR3 consists of 13 residues. CDR3 sequence reads: CGAGGGDSYEQFF. CDR3 sequence (DNA): TGCGGTGCTGGGGGGGGAGATTCTTATGAGCAGTTCTTC.

This clonotype was observed many times. The V gene is TRBV5-6, the J gene TRBJ2-2, with D uncertain. The CDR3 is made up of 17 amino acids. CDR1 is SGHDT and CDR2 is YYEEEE in the germline V gene. The germline V and J ends were trimmed by 1 base and 0 bases, with 13 bases remaining between them. The CDR3 protein is CASSLFSRFTNTGELFF. The CDR3 DNA is TGTGCCAGCAGCTTGTTCTCCAGGTTTACGAACACCGGGGAGCTGTTTTTT.

The chain joins TRBV27 to TRBJ2-2; D uncertain. V lost 2 bases to trimming and J lost 5 bases, with 9 bases between them. The germline V gene encodes CDR1 MNHEY and CDR2 SMNVEV (reference sequence). The CDR3 totals 14 residues. As DNA, the CDR3 is TGTGCCAGCAGTTTAGGCTACACTACCGGGGAGCTGTTTTTT. Its translation: CASSLGYTTGELFF.